A single sample gave rise to the 25 T cell receptor beta chains below, sequenced in a study of tumor-infiltrating lymphocytes in primary liver carcinoma. Total RNA amounting to approximately 460 ng was the source from which TCR beta cDNA was made with a constant-region primer. Construction of TCR beta libraries relied on three successive nested multiplex PCR rounds employing slightly modified ARM-PCR. The first two PCR rounds, around 10 cycles each, used TRBV1-TRBV30 forward primers and a C-beta reverse primer. TCRdb used MiXCR to reprocess the multiplex PCR reads, holding one entry per CDR3 protein. This sample has about 330,000 distinct CDR3 sequences, with about two thirds found just once. Blood RNA originated from unsorted whole blood, with germline DNA additionally extracted. The sequencing sample was made of peripheral blood. These TCRs come from a man in his forties with primary liver carcinoma and hepatitis B virus infection.

This chain connects TRBV5-6 to TRBJ2-7; 10 bases agree with TRBD2. After removal of 2 bases from V and 5 bases from J, the junction contained 16 bases not matched to a gene. The CDR3 has 18 amino acids. Germline CDR1 SGHDT, CDR2 YYEEEE. CDR3 sequence (DNA): TGTGCCAGCAGCTTCCCCCGAATAGCGGGAGGTGTGACCCACGAGCAGTACTTC. This sequence encodes CASSFPRIAGGVTHEQYF. The full variable domain, in which reference TRBV5-6 and TRBJ2-7 provide the parts outside the CDR3, is DAGVTQSPTHLIKTRGQQVTLRCSPKSGHDTVSWYQQALGQGPQFIFQYYEEEERQRGNFPDRFSGHQFPNYSSELNVNALLLGDSALYLCASSFPRIAGGVTHEQYFGPGTRLTVT.

Of note for this clonotype: This may be a read error: a much more frequent sequence differs by one nucleotide. The chain joins TRBV6-1 to TRBJ1-3; the D gene is possibly TRBD1 (5 bases). The CDR3 spans 12 residues. The germline V gene has CDR1 MNHNS and CDR2 SASEGT. This CDR3 is CTSGTGGNTIYF. The CDR3 DNA is TGTACCAGCGGGACCGGAGGAAACACCATATATTTT.

V and J are TRBV28 and TRBJ2-7; 8 nucleotides line up with TRBD2. The germline gives CDR1 MDHEN, CDR2 SYDVKM. V lost 6 bases and J lost 1; bases outside the gene matches: 14. The CDR3 is made up of 17 amino acids. CDR3 in amino acids: CASSKLAESYISYEQYF. CDR3 sequence (DNA): TGTGCCAGCAGCAAACTAGCGGAGAGTTATATTTCCTACGAGCAGTACTTC.

This clonotype was picked up many times. The chain carries TRBV5-5 and TRBJ2-1, with 9 bases identical to TRBD1. With 1 base clipped from V and 3 bases from J, the junction kept 2 bases outside the gene matches. Germline CDR1 and CDR2: SGHKS and YYEKEE (reference sequence). The CDR3 sequence is 15 residues long. The CDR3 DNA follows: TGTGCCAGCAGCTTGTGGGACAGGGACTACAATGAGCAGTTCTTC. As protein: CASSLWDRDYNEQFF.

This clonotype was recorded a few times. This may stem from a read error, because a much larger clone lies one nucleotide away. V is TRBV29-1 and J is TRBJ2-1, with D possibly matching TRBD2 (6 bases). Germline V CDR1 and CDR2: SQVTM, ANQGSEA. The CDR3 extends over 12 amino acids. CDR3 DNA: TGCAACGTTGAACGGCAGGGAGGTGAGCAGTTCTTC. Its translation: CNVERQGGEQFF.

The chain is built from TRBV29-1 and TRBJ2-7; D is perhaps TRBD2 (5 bases). The CDR3 spans 15 residues. V lost 7 bases to trimming and J lost 2 bases, with 21 bases between them. CDR1 is SQVTM, CDR2 ANQGSEA, per germline. CDR3 coding DNA: TGCAGCGCCCTTAAACTCCGGGATAGGGCCTACGAGCAGTACTTC. Translating it yields CSALKLRDRAYEQYF.

Of note for this clonotype: This may arise from a read error, as a much more abundant clone is one base away. The conserved phenylalanine or tryptophan normally closing the CDR3 is absent here, so this likely arose from a read error. V is TRBV10-3 and J is TRBJ2-7; D possibly matches TRBD1 or TRBD2 (5 bases each). Germline CDR1 reads ENHRY; CDR2 reads SYGVKD. V lost 6 bases to trimming and J lost 5 bases, with 17 bases between them. This CDR3 has 14 amino acids. The DNA for the CDR3 is TGTGCCATCAGCATATCTACCCGGGGCCACGAGCAGTACTCC. Translation gives CAISISTRGHEQYS.

Concerning this clonotype itself: A much larger clone lies one base from this, so it may be a read error. The chain employs TRBV6-6 and TRBJ2-4; 8 nucleotides match TRBD1. Per the germline V gene, CDR1 is MNHNY and CDR2 is SVGAGI (reference sequence). CDR3 length: 17 amino acids. CDR3: CVSSPSDRGLAKNIQYF. CDR3 nucleotide sequence: TGTGTCAGCAGTCCTTCTGACAGGGGATTAGCCAAAAACATTCAGTACTTC.

The sample holds many counts of this clonotype. The rearrangement uses TRBV6-2 or TRBV6-3 and TRBJ2-1; 11 nucleotides line up with TRBD2. Per germline, CDR1 MNHEY and CDR2 SVGEGT. V gave up 9 bases and J gave up 9 bases; unmatched junction bases: 10. The CDR3 sequence is 14 residues long. The CDR3 here is CASNSGRATGEQFF. CDR3 DNA: TGTGCCAGTAATAGCGGGAGGGCCACGGGTGAGCAGTTCTTC.

Note on this clonotype: This clone may be a read error of a much larger clone one base away. V usage is TRBV6-5 and J usage is TRBJ2-6; TRBD2 is a possible D gene (6 bases). The length of the CDR3 is 16 residues. Per germline, CDR1 MNHEY and CDR2 SVGAGI. The CDR3 region has the DNA TGTGACAGCAGTTACTCGATGGGGGGTGGGGCCAACGTCCTGACTTTC. It yields the protein CDSSYSMGGGANVLTF.

This clonotype has a single count. One end of the junction fails to match germline, which may point to a read error. The chain recombines TRBV25-1 with TRBJ2-7; TRBD1 agrees at 12 bases. The CDR3 extends over 16 amino acids. CDR1 is MGHDK, CDR2 SYGVNS, per germline. CDR3: CASSGTGGLGVYEQYF. CDR3 DNA sequence: TGTGCCAGCAGCGGGACAGGGGGCTTAGGAGTTTACGAGCAGTATTTC.

Comment on this clonotype: Being one base from a much bigger clone, this may be a read error. J is TRBJ2-7 and V is TRBV2, with D perhaps TRBD1 or TRBD2 (5 bases each). CDR1 SNHLY and CDR2 FYNNEI come from the germline V gene. The CDR3 totals 12 residues. V gave up 10 bases and J gave up 0 bases, with 10 bases separating them. CDR3 sequence: CATRDASYEQYF. The DNA of the CDR3 is TGTGCCACCCGGGACGCCTCCTACGAGCAGTACTTC.

As to this clonotype: The junction shows a germline mismatch at one end, possibly a read error. J is TRBJ2-7 and V is TRBV11-2; no reliable D call. Germline assignment: CDR1 SGHAT and CDR2 FQNNGV. The CDR3 totals 14 residues. In DNA form, the CDR3 reads TGTGCCATCAGCTTAGTTTCGAGAGACTACGAGCAGTACTTC. As protein: CAISLVSRDYEQYF.

The V and J genes are TRBV10-3 and TRBJ2-1, with 15 bases identical to TRBD2. V lost 3 bases, J lost 7 bases, and 4 bases stayed unmatched. Germline V gene lookup returns CDR1 ENHRY and CDR2 SYGVKD. CDR3 length equals 16 residues. CDR3 sequence (DNA): TGTGCCATCAGTGAATCCGGGACTAGCGGGAGGAATGAGCAGTTCTTC. Amino acid sequence: CAISESGTSGRNEQFF.

Ten or more counts support this clonotype. The V and J genes are TRBV6-2 or TRBV6-3 and TRBJ2-7; either TRBD1 or TRBD2 may fit D (6 bases each). The CDR3 totals 13 residues. The V gene lost 5 bases and the J gene lost 7 bases, with 15 bases spanning the gap. Germline V lookup: CDR1 MNHEY, CDR2 SVGEGT. The CDR3 reads CASSTGAPWEQYF. CDR3 DNA: TGTGCCAGCAGTACGGGGGCCCCTTGGGAGCAGTACTTC.

This clonotype has only a few counts. The chain employs TRBV14 and TRBJ1-2; TRBD1 is a possible D gene (6 bases). The CDR3 is 15 amino acids. Germline V CDR1 and CDR2: SGHDN, FVKESK. The V gene lost 5 bases and the J gene lost 4 bases, with 17 bases spanning the gap. CDR3 sequence: CASSVGGRPLYGYTF. DNA for the CDR3: TGTGCCAGCAGCGTTGGGGGCCGGCCCCTCTATGGCTACACCTTC.

This clonotype was seen repeatedly, ten times or more. V usage is TRBV10-3 and J usage is TRBJ1-2; the D is unclear. Germline CDR1 is ENHRY and CDR2 is SYGVKD. The V end lost 2 bases, the J end lost 7 bases, and 11 bases lay between the germline ends. The CDR3 length is 13 residues. CDR3 loop: CAISEEFRGGYTF. CDR3 bases: TGTGCCATCAGTGAGGAGTTTCGAGGTGGCTACACCTTC.

This chain uses TRBV28 with TRBJ2-5; possible D gene TRBD1, 6 bases. CDR3 length: 13 residues. CDR1 and CDR2 (germline): MDHEN, SYDVKM. V was pared by 4 bases and J by 7 bases, with 13 bases between. CDR3 sequence: CASSSAGEGTQYF. CDR3 bases: TGTGCCAGCAGTTCCGCAGGGGAAGGGACCCAGTACTTC.

Remarks on this clonotype: The junction shows a germline mismatch at one end, possibly a read error. The chain recombines TRBV12-3 or TRBV12-4 with TRBJ1-5, with a possible D match to TRBD1 (5 bases). This CDR3 is 15 amino acids long. The CDR3 is CASSLTEGSNPPQHF. The CDR3, as DNA: TGTGCTAGTAGCCTGACAGAGGGTAGCAATCCGCCCCAGCATTTT.

As to this clonotype: One junction end does not reproduce the germline sequence, and a read error may be involved. This rearrangement joins TRBV11-2 to TRBJ2-1, with TRBD2 as a possible D gene (6 bases). Germline V CDR1 and CDR2: SGHAT, FQNNGV. This CDR3 has 16 residues. The CDR3 region has the DNA TGTGCCAGCAGCACCCGGTCGAGGGCGGGGTACAATGGGCAGTTCTTC. It encodes CASSTRSRAGYNGQFF.

As to this clonotype: The CDR3 ends on some other residue instead of the conserved phenylalanine or tryptophan, so this is likely a read error. The DNA is omitted, as the CDR3 cannot be located on it reliably, and the CDR3 follows TCRdb's listing. The J gene is TRBJ1-2, the V gene TRBV12-3 or TRBV12-4; the D call in the table, TRBD1, was not verified against the DNA. The CDR3 numbers 15 amino acids, ends counted. The CDR3 loop reads CASSSYEGQSYGYTI.

Concerning this clonotype: The junction differs from germline at one of its ends, possibly a read error. The CDR3 region has the DNA TGTGCCAGCAGTCCTGACGGAGAGCAGTCCTTC. This codes for CASSPDGEQSF. The chain has TRBV11-2 and TRBJ2-1; D unresolved. The CDR3 is 11 amino acids. In germline, CDR1 is SGHAT, CDR2 FQNNGV.

This rearrangement joins TRBV30 to TRBJ1-1, with unresolved D. V lost 5 bases, J lost 10 bases, and 14 bases lay in between. The CDR3 runs to 11 residues. The germline V gene encodes CDR1 GTSNPN and CDR2 SVGIG (reference sequence). Here the CDR3 DNA reads TGTGCCTGGGGGGAGACGGCGGCAGCTTTCTTT. This sequence encodes CAWGETAAAFF.

A single count supports this clonotype. A much larger clone sits a single nucleotide away, making a read error possible. The chain links TRBV6-6 to TRBJ2-3; no firm D call. The CDR3 is made up of 11 amino acids. The germline V gene has CDR1 MNHNY and CDR2 SVGAGI (reference sequence). CDR3 loop: CASSVKDTHYF. For the CDR3, the DNA is TGTGCCAGCAGTGTAAAGGATACGCATTATTTT.

This clonotype showed up just a few times. It may be a read error: a sequence one base away is much more abundant. This chain uses TRBV29-1 with TRBJ2-2; tentative D call: TRBD1 (5 bases). CDR1 is SQVTM and CDR2 is ANQGSEA in the germline V gene. The CDR3 loop spans 13 amino acids. The CDR3 DNA reads as TGCGGCGTACGACAGTCAGGAAGCGGGGAGCTGTTTTTT. It yields the protein CGVRQSGSGELFF.